Listed below are T cell receptor beta chains from one sample, sequenced in a study of blood T cell repertoires in COVID-19. The table came from immunoSEQ multiplex PCR; TCRdb's copy has only in-frame clones and leaves some out. The sample holds about 34,000 clones, about 74% seen once. Sequenced input: peripheral blood. Receptors were obtained from a human donor in a cohort sampled during active COVID-19. Each CDR3 is given with its conserved first and last residue. Fields, in order: J gene, clone size, D gene, V gene, CDR3 DNA, CDR3 protein. A D gene is named only where the DNA matches it firmly. Some rows mark clone size as missing; the rest say once, few, many or name a class of expanded clone.

j_call: TRBJ2-1
clone_size: -
d_call: TRBD1
v_call: TRBV10-3
cdr3_nt: TGTGCCATCAGTGAGTCGATGCTGCGACAGGGGTACAATGAGCAGTTCTTC
cdr3_aa: CAISESMLRQGYNEQFF

j_call: TRBJ2-1
clone_size: -
d_call: TRBD2
v_call: TRBV5-5
cdr3_nt: TGTGCCAGCAGCTTGGGGCCCCGGGGCCTAGCGGGAGCGAATGAGCAGTTCTTC
cdr3_aa: CASSLGPRGLAGANEQFF

j_call: TRBJ2-1
clone_size: -
d_call: TRBD2
v_call: TRBV10-3
cdr3_nt: TGTGCCATCAGCCCGGGACTAGCGGGGACCTCCTACAATGAGCAGTTCTTC
cdr3_aa: CAISPGLAGTSYNEQFF

j_call: TRBJ2-5
clone_size: -
d_call: TRBD1
v_call: TRBV7-7
cdr3_nt: TGTGCCAGCAGCTCCTCAGGGGGCCTTTACGCAGAGACCCAGTACTTC
cdr3_aa: CASSSSGGLYAETQYF

j_call: TRBJ2-5
clone_size: -
d_call: -
v_call: TRBV10-3
cdr3_nt: TGTGCCATCAGTGAGGGATCAGGTGGGGAGACCCAGTACTTC
cdr3_aa: CAISEGSGGETQYF

j_call: TRBJ2-1
clone_size: -
d_call: -
v_call: TRBV5-4
cdr3_nt: TGTGCCAGCAGCTTGTCGGGATCAGGTCTCAATGAGCAGTTCTTC
cdr3_aa: CASSLSGSGLNEQFF

j_call: TRBJ1-3
clone_size: -
d_call: -
v_call: TRBV6-1
cdr3_nt: TGTGCCAGCAGTGAACGAGTCTTCGACTCTGGAAACACCATATATTTT
cdr3_aa: CASSERVFDSGNTIYF

j_call: TRBJ1-1
clone_size: -
d_call: -
v_call: TRBV20-1
cdr3_nt: TGCAGTGCTAGAGTTGGGGGGAAAGCTTTCTTT
cdr3_aa: CSARVGGKAFF

j_call: TRBJ2-1
clone_size: -
d_call: -
v_call: TRBV19
cdr3_nt: TGTGCCAGTAGTAACCAGGGTACCTACAATGAGCAGTTCTTC
cdr3_aa: CASSNQGTYNEQFF

j_call: TRBJ1-2
clone_size: -
d_call: TRBD1
v_call: TRBV6-5
cdr3_nt: TGTGCCAGCACCCCGGGACAGGGGCCATCGGGCTACACCTTC
cdr3_aa: CASTPGQGPSGYTF

j_call: TRBJ2-3
clone_size: -
d_call: TRBD2
v_call: TRBV19
cdr3_nt: TGTGCCAGTAGTTTCTCCGTCGGGGGGGCTGCAGATACGCAGTATTTT
cdr3_aa: CASSFSVGGAADTQYF

j_call: TRBJ2-1
clone_size: -
d_call: TRBD2
v_call: TRBV5-4
cdr3_nt: TGTGCCAGCAGCTTGGACGGGAGGGCTGGTAATGAGCAGTTCTTC
cdr3_aa: CASSLDGRAGNEQFF

j_call: TRBJ2-7
clone_size: -
d_call: -
v_call: TRBV5-1
cdr3_nt: TGCGCCAGCAGCGAACAGGAGGGGTCTCGACGCGAGCAGTACTTC
cdr3_aa: CASSEQEGSRREQYF

j_call: TRBJ2-7
clone_size: -
d_call: TRBD1
v_call: TRBV4-1
cdr3_nt: TGCGCCAGCAGCCAAGATCAATGGGCAACAGGGACAGGGTACTCCTACGAGCAGTACTTC
cdr3_aa: CASSQDQWATGTGYSYEQYF

j_call: TRBJ1-2
clone_size: -
d_call: -
v_call: TRBV18
cdr3_nt: TGTGCCAGCTCACCACCGCTCGGACAGATTGTGTATGGCTACACCTTC
cdr3_aa: CASSPPLGQIVYGYTF

j_call: TRBJ1-2
clone_size: -
d_call: -
v_call: TRBV7-2
cdr3_nt: TGTGCCAGCAGCCAAGGGGGGGCCATTAACTATGGCTACACCTTC
cdr3_aa: CASSQGGAINYGYTF

j_call: TRBJ2-3
clone_size: -
d_call: -
v_call: TRBV2
cdr3_nt: TGTGCCAGCATCCCCTTAGCTAGCACAGATACGCAGTATTTT
cdr3_aa: CASIPLASTDTQYF

j_call: TRBJ2-5
clone_size: -
d_call: TRBD2
v_call: TRBV11-3
cdr3_nt: TGTGCCAGCAGCTTGGGGGGGGTCCAAGAGACCCAGTACTTC
cdr3_aa: CASSLGGVQETQYF

j_call: TRBJ1-2
clone_size: -
d_call: -
v_call: TRBV3-1/TRBV3-2
cdr3_nt: TGTGCCAGCGTTCTTTACCGGACAGTAGCTAACTATGGCTACACCTTC
cdr3_aa: CASVLYRTVANYGYTF

j_call: TRBJ2-1
clone_size: -
d_call: TRBD1
v_call: TRBV5-1
cdr3_nt: TGCGCCAGCAGCTCCCTAAAACAGGGGGCCCAGCCCAATGAGCAGTTCTTC
cdr3_aa: CASSSLKQGAQPNEQFF

j_call: TRBJ2-3
clone_size: few
d_call: -
v_call: TRBV4-3
cdr3_nt: TGCGCCAGCAGCCAAGATAGGAGTGCGAGTACGCAGTATTTT
cdr3_aa: CASSQDRSASTQYF

j_call: TRBJ2-7
clone_size: -
d_call: TRBD1
v_call: TRBV10-3
cdr3_nt: TGTGCCATCAGTGTAGGTGCCGACAGGGGGCTTGAGTACGAGCAGTACTTC
cdr3_aa: CAISVGADRGLEYEQYF

j_call: TRBJ2-5
clone_size: -
d_call: TRBD2
v_call: TRBV10-3
cdr3_nt: TGTGCCAGCACCTCAGCGGGATCCGAGACCCAGTACTTC
cdr3_aa: CASTSAGSETQYF

j_call: TRBJ1-1
clone_size: -
d_call: TRBD1
v_call: TRBV5-6
cdr3_nt: TGTGCCAGCAGGCCTTGGGACAGGGGGCTAACTGAAGCTTTCTTT
cdr3_aa: CASRPWDRGLTEAFF

j_call: TRBJ1-3
clone_size: -
d_call: -
v_call: TRBV19
cdr3_nt: TGTGCCAGTAGTCGGGAAGCTGGAAACACCATATATTTT
cdr3_aa: CASSREAGNTIYF

j_call: TRBJ2-3
clone_size: -
d_call: TRBD1
v_call: TRBV4-2
cdr3_nt: TGTGCCAGCAGCCCCGGACAGGGGTCCACAGATACGCAGTATTTT
cdr3_aa: CASSPGQGSTDTQYF

j_call: TRBJ2-1
clone_size: -
d_call: TRBD2
v_call: TRBV5-4
cdr3_nt: TGTGCCAGCAGCCCGACTAGCGGGGGATATAATGAGCAGTTCTTC
cdr3_aa: CASSPTSGGYNEQFF

j_call: TRBJ2-1
clone_size: -
d_call: -
v_call: TRBV10-3
cdr3_nt: TGTGCCATCAGTGAACCGGGACTTAGCTCCTACAATGAGCAGTTCTTC
cdr3_aa: CAISEPGLSSYNEQFF

j_call: TRBJ2-7
clone_size: -
d_call: TRBD2
v_call: TRBV7-9
cdr3_nt: TGTGCCAGCAGTTTTGGGGGACTAGCGGGTCTCGAGCAGTACTTC
cdr3_aa: CASSFGGLAGLEQYF

j_call: TRBJ1-1
clone_size: -
d_call: TRBD1
v_call: TRBV19
cdr3_nt: TGTGCCAGTACCTACAGGGGGGGAACTGAAGCTTTCTTT
cdr3_aa: CASTYRGGTEAFF

j_call: TRBJ2-3
clone_size: -
d_call: TRBD2
v_call: TRBV6-5
cdr3_nt: TGTGCCATACGACTAGCGGGGGGGACAGATACGCAGTATTTT
cdr3_aa: CAIRLAGGTDTQYF

j_call: TRBJ2-7
clone_size: -
d_call: -
v_call: TRBV5-6
cdr3_nt: TGTGCCAGCAGCTTAAACAGCTACGAGCAGTACTTC
cdr3_aa: CASSLNSYEQYF

j_call: TRBJ2-7
clone_size: -
d_call: TRBD1
v_call: TRBV6-2/TRBV6-3
cdr3_nt: TGTGCCAGCAGTTCCCTACGGACAGGGAACTACGAGCAGTACTTC
cdr3_aa: CASSSLRTGNYEQYF

j_call: TRBJ2-2
clone_size: -
d_call: -
v_call: TRBV7-9
cdr3_nt: TGTGCCAGCAGAAAACGGACAGCCACCGGGGAGCTGTTTTTT
cdr3_aa: CASRKRTATGELFF

j_call: TRBJ1-2
clone_size: -
d_call: -
v_call: TRBV24-1
cdr3_nt: TGTGCCACCGCGGCCCCCGGATCTGGCTACACCTTC
cdr3_aa: CATAAPGSGYTF

j_call: TRBJ1-1
clone_size: -
d_call: TRBD1
v_call: TRBV2
cdr3_nt: TGTGCCAGCAGTGGGGGGGTCCTAAGGGACAGGGAAGCTTTCTTT
cdr3_aa: CASSGGVLRDREAFF

j_call: TRBJ2-7
clone_size: -
d_call: -
v_call: TRBV5-4
cdr3_nt: TGTGCCAGCAGCCACGGAGGAACCTACGAGCAGTACTTC
cdr3_aa: CASSHGGTYEQYF